This T cell receptor beta chain was found in a study of a mutant IDH1 vaccine in newly diagnosed glioma. Time point here: baseline, week 1 (first vaccination visit). The treatment denotes: pre-vaccination baseline after standard-of-care therapy. V lost 6 bases, J lost 0 bases, and 6 bases lay in between. This CDR3 has 14 residues. The germline V gene encodes CDR1 MNHEY and CDR2 SMNVEV (reference sequence). Clones were read by immunoSEQ multiplex PCR, and TCRdb kept only the in-frame ones, dropping some. The table has about 27,000 clones, roughly 93% seen once. The starting material was PBMCs, obtained from a glioma patient treated with radiotherapy, temozolomide or both. This sequence originates from a man aged 35 to 55 with glioma. The genes are TRBV27 and TRBJ1-6; D gene ambiguous. In nucleotides, the CDR3 is TGTGCCAGCAGAGGGAGCTCCTATAATTCACCCCTCCACTTT. It is translated as CASRGSSYNSPLHF.